These T cell receptor beta chains were read from a single sample in a study of beta chain features in type 1 diabetes. Some clones are missing from TCRdb's copy, which holds only in-frame ones; the method was immunoSEQ multiplex PCR. The sample holds approximately 300,000 clones; about 11% are singletons and the top ten take roughly 0.016%. Sequenced sample: naive CD4+ T cells from blood. The receptors shown here come from a woman in her thirties in good health. Each CDR3 is given with its conserved first and last residue. Each record gives: clone size, J gene, D gene, V gene, CDR3 protein, CDR3 DNA. The D gene is left open where the match is weak. Size values are once, few and many counts, or a class for expanded clones, and some rows have none.

few	TRBJ2-1	-	TRBV7-3	CASSLDSFYNEQFF	TGTGCCAGCAGCTTGGACTCTTTCTACAATGAGCAGTTCTTC
-	TRBJ2-1	TRBD2	TRBV7-3	CASSPRGGSGGNEQFF	TGTGCCAGCAGTCCCCGGGGGGGGAGTGGTGGCAATGAGCAGTTCTTC
few	TRBJ2-7	TRBD2	TRBV19	CASSSLAAPYEQYF	TGTGCCAGTAGTTCCCTAGCGGCCCCCTACGAGCAGTACTTC
few	TRBJ2-7	TRBD2	TRBV6-1	CASSEAGGSHEQYF	TGTGCCAGCAGTGAAGCGGGCGGGAGCCACGAGCAGTACTTC
few	TRBJ2-1	TRBD2	TRBV30	CAWSGSSGVYNEQFF	TGTGCCTGGAGTGGGTCTAGCGGGGTCTACAATGAGCAGTTCTTC
once	TRBJ2-2	TRBD2	TRBV4-1	CASSQASRTSGYGELFF	TGCGCCAGCAGCCAAGCGTCCCGGACTAGCGGGTACGGGGAGCTGTTTTTT
-	TRBJ2-2	-	TRBV28	CASSLLQTVNTGELFF	TGTGCCAGCAGTTTATTACAGACCGTGAACACCGGGGAGCTGTTTTTT
-	TRBJ1-1	-	TRBV7-3	CASSLIAGQNTEAFF	TGTGCCAGCAGCTTAATAGCGGGCCAGAACACTGAAGCTTTCTTT
-	TRBJ2-5	TRBD1	TRBV7-2	CASSGTGTVQETQYF	TGTGCCAGCAGCGGTACCGGGACAGTACAAGAGACCCAGTACTTC
-	TRBJ2-1	TRBD2	TRBV5-4	CASSQGTSGSYEQFF	TGTGCCAGCAGCCAAGGGACTAGCGGGAGTTATGAGCAGTTCTTC
few	TRBJ2-7	-	TRBV19	CASSPDSYEQYF	TGTGCCAGTAGTCCGGACAGCTACGAGCAGTACTTC
-	TRBJ2-5	TRBD2	TRBV7-2	CASSLRASGSLEETQYF	TGTGCCAGCAGCTTAAGGGCTAGCGGGAGTTTGGAAGAGACCCAGTACTTC
-	TRBJ2-1	TRBD2	TRBV7-2	CASRPGGAQYNEQFF	TGTGCCAGCCGCCCCGGGGGGGCTCAGTACAATGAGCAGTTCTTC
few	TRBJ2-5	TRBD1	TRBV5-1	CASSLTTGQETQYF	TGCGCCAGCAGCTTAACGACAGGGCAAGAGACCCAGTACTTC
few	TRBJ2-3	TRBD2	TRBV29-1	CSVGTSGSSGTQYF	TGCAGCGTGGGGACTAGCGGGAGTTCTGGTACGCAGTATTTT
few	TRBJ2-7	-	TRBV28	CASSAVRGTYEQYF	TGTGCCAGCAGTGCCGTTAGGGGGACCTACGAGCAGTACTTC
few	TRBJ2-1	-	TRBV5-6	CASSLSASYRSYNEQFF	TGTGCCAGCAGCTTGTCGGCTAGCTATCGCTCCTACAATGAGCAGTTCTTC
-	TRBJ1-2	TRBD1	TRBV7-9	CASSNGQGLDYGYTF	TGTGCCAGCAGCAACGGACAGGGGTTGGACTATGGCTACACCTTC
few	TRBJ2-7	TRBD1	TRBV5-1	CASSLVETGTYEQYF	TGCGCCAGCAGCTTGGTTGAGACAGGGACCTACGAGCAGTACTTC
-	TRBJ2-5	-	TRBV9	CASSVGHRETQYF	TGTGCCAGCAGCGTAGGTCACAGAGAGACCCAGTACTTC
few	TRBJ2-1	TRBD2	TRBV11-3	CASSSGLYNEQFF	TGTGCCAGCAGCTCGGGACTATACAATGAGCAGTTCTTC
few	TRBJ2-3	TRBD1	TRBV28	CASSRAGQGQTDTQYF	TGTGCCAGCAGTCGCGCAGGACAGGGTCAAACAGATACGCAGTATTTT
few	TRBJ2-1	-	TRBV7-2	CASSSPGTGSYNEQFF	TGTGCCAGCAGCTCTCCCGGGACTGGCTCCTACAATGAGCAGTTCTTC
few	TRBJ2-1	-	TRBV5-5	CASSIRTVGSSGFF	TGTGCCAGCAGCATCAGGACAGTAGGGAGCTCCGGGTTCTTC
few	TRBJ2-3	TRBD1	TRBV2	CASTRTGRTGTDTQYF	TGTGCCAGCACCAGGACAGGACGGACGGGCACAGATACGCAGTATTTT
-	TRBJ2-5	TRBD2	TRBV18	CASSSPGGLETQYF	TGTGCCAGCTCCTCTCCGGGAGGTTTGGAGACCCAGTACTTC
-	TRBJ2-2	-	TRBV7-8	CASSNRVANTGELFF	TGTGCCAGCAGCAACAGGGTCGCGAACACCGGGGAGCTGTTTTTT
few	TRBJ2-1	-	TRBV6-6	CASSYRELQFF	TGTGCCAGCAGTTACCGGGAGTTGCAGTTCTTC
-	TRBJ2-6	-	TRBV14	CASSRRDSGANVLTF	TGTGCCAGCAGCCGCCGGGACTCTGGGGCCAACGTCCTGACTTTC
-	TRBJ2-1	TRBD1	TRBV30	CAWSLGQGEYNEQFF	TGTGCCTGGAGTCTGGGACAGGGGGAATACAATGAGCAGTTCTTC
few	TRBJ2-4	-	TRBV7-2	CASSSLGERVKNIQYF	TGTGCCAGCAGCTCCCTCGGGGAGAGAGTCAAAAACATTCAGTACTTC
few	TRBJ2-5	TRBD1	TRBV27	CASSLSGTGGQETQYF	TGTGCCAGCAGTTTATCCGGGACAGGGGGTCAAGAGACCCAGTACTTC
-	TRBJ1-1	-	TRBV7-9	CASSLSHTNTEAFF	TGTGCCAGCAGCTTAAGTCACACAAACACTGAAGCTTTCTTT
few	TRBJ1-1	TRBD1	TRBV18	CASSPRTGGTFF	TGTGCCAGCTCACCTAGGACAGGGGGAACTTTCTTT
few	TRBJ2-4	-	TRBV4-3	CASSRYQGAKNIQYF	TGCGCCAGCAGCCGTTATCAGGGGGCCAAAAACATTCAGTACTTC
few	TRBJ1-1	-	TRBV6-1	CASRLGGDTEAFF	TGTGCCAGCCGCCTAGGAGGGGACACTGAAGCTTTCTTT
few	TRBJ2-1	TRBD1	TRBV29-1	CSVEDLGQGANEQFF	TGCAGCGTTGAAGATCTGGGACAGGGGGCGAATGAGCAGTTCTTC
few	TRBJ2-1	-	TRBV30	CAWSRDSLGEQFF	TGTGCCTGGAGCCGCGACAGCTTAGGTGAGCAGTTCTTC
-	TRBJ2-7	-	TRBV4-2	CASSQGTEAGVYEQYF	TGTGCCAGCAGCCAAGGGACTGAGGCTGGGGTATACGAGCAGTACTTC
few	TRBJ2-5	TRBD2	TRBV4-1	CASSLRVAGAETQYF	TGCGCCAGCAGCCTAAGGGTAGCGGGAGCCGAGACCCAGTACTTC
-	TRBJ1-5	-	TRBV27	CASSSKRTDNQPQHF	TGTGCCAGCAGTTCAAAGAGGACAGACAATCAGCCCCAGCATTTT
-	TRBJ1-1	-	TRBV5-1	CASSLATAGVEAFF	TGCGCCAGCAGCTTGGCAACGGCAGGGGTTGAAGCTTTCTTT
-	TRBJ2-7	TRBD1	TRBV25-1	CASSGTGTETYEQYF	TGTGCCAGCAGTGGAACCGGGACAGAGACCTACGAGCAGTACTTC
-	TRBJ2-1	TRBD2	TRBV7-2	CASSPGLAGTNEQFF	TGTGCCAGCAGCCCGGGACTAGCGGGGACCAATGAGCAGTTCTTC
few	TRBJ2-2	TRBD2	TRBV11-3	CASSPGLETGELFF	TGTGCCAGCAGCCCGGGACTAGAGACCGGGGAGCTGTTTTTT
few	TRBJ1-1	-	TRBV4-3	CASSQWDMNTEAFF	TGCGCCAGCAGCCAGTGGGACATGAACACTGAAGCTTTCTTT
-	TRBJ1-1	-	TRBV12-5	CASGLTLNTEAFF	TGTGCTAGTGGTTTGACCCTAAACACTGAAGCTTTCTTT
-	TRBJ2-6	-	TRBV29-1	CSVSGAGANVLTF	TGCAGCGTTTCGGGTGCTGGGGCCAACGTCCTGACTTTC
-	TRBJ2-6	-	TRBV4-1	CASTAVGANVLTF	TGCGCCAGCACCGCGGTTGGGGCCAACGTCCTGACTTTC
few	TRBJ2-5	TRBD2	TRBV7-2	CASSPRSGRGETQYF	TGTGCCAGCAGCCCCCGCAGCGGGAGAGGGGAGACCCAGTACTTC
few	TRBJ1-5	TRBD1	TRBV18	CASSPGQGGNQPQHF	TGTGCCAGCTCACCAGGACAGGGTGGGAATCAGCCCCAGCATTTT
few	TRBJ2-7	TRBD2	TRBV5-1	CASSQREGSYEQYF	TGCGCCAGCAGCCAGCGGGAGGGATCCTACGAGCAGTACTTC
few	TRBJ2-3	TRBD1	TRBV7-2	CASSFQGADTQYF	TGTGCCAGCAGCTTCCAGGGGGCAGATACGCAGTATTTT
few	TRBJ2-1	-	TRBV2	CASREGQTSYNEQFF	TGTGCCAGCAGGGAAGGACAGACCTCCTACAATGAGCAGTTCTTC
-	TRBJ2-1	-	TRBV5-1	CASSLISGVGYNEQFF	TGCGCCAGCAGCTTGATATCAGGGGTTGGCTACAATGAGCAGTTCTTC
few	TRBJ2-7	TRBD2	TRBV7-2	CASSRLAGKVSSYEQYF	TGTGCCAGCAGCCGACTAGCGGGAAAAGTAAGCTCCTACGAGCAGTACTTC
few	TRBJ2-1	-	TRBV5-4	CASSLGAGTVDEQFF	TGTGCCAGCAGCTTGGGGGCGGGGACCGTCGATGAGCAGTTCTTC
-	TRBJ2-7	TRBD2	TRBV30	CAWGTSIYEQYF	TGTGCCTGGGGGACTAGCATCTACGAGCAGTACTTC
few	TRBJ2-6	TRBD1	TRBV28	CASSPGQAGANVLTF	TGTGCCAGCAGTCCCGGACAGGCTGGGGCCAACGTCCTGACTTTC
few	TRBJ1-2	TRBD1	TRBV29-1	CSAGGQGDYGYTF	TGCAGCGCGGGAGGACAGGGGGACTATGGCTACACCTTC